These 15 T cell receptor beta chains originate from one sample sequenced in a study of OX40 agonist ivuxolimab in advanced cancers. The assay was immunoSEQ multiplex PCR, and TCRdb's table has in-frame clones only and misses some. The sample gives 80,000 to 95,000 clones, about 90% of which show up once; roughly 9.3% is in the top ten. This sample comprised CD4+ or CD8+ T cells sorted from blood, obtained in a trial of the OX40 agonist ivuxolimab. These receptors all stem from an adult with an advanced solid tumor such as melanoma, head and neck, liver or kidney cancer.

This chain joins TRBV28 and TRBJ2-7; 8 bases line up with TRBD1. The trim removed 6 bases at V and 0 bases at J, leaving 7 bases unmatched. The CDR3 is 15 residues long. The germline V gene encodes CDR1 MDHEN and CDR2 SYDVKM. CDR3: CASRTTGASSYEQYF. The CDR3 region has the DNA TGTGCCAGCAGAACGACAGGGGCTAGCTCCTACGAGCAGTACTTC.

Comments on this clone: The junction departs from germline at one end; a sequencing error may be responsible. Other nucleotide sequences from this sample produce the same CDR3. J is TRBJ1-1 and V is TRBV7-3, with D maybe TRBD1 (6 bases). The length of the CDR3 is 13 residues. Germline assignment: CDR1 SGHTA and CDR2 FQGTGA. CDR3 sequence reads: CASSLGHGTEAFF. The CDR3 DNA is TGTGCCAGCAGCTTGGGACATGGCACTGAGGCTTTCTTT. The full variable domain, in which reference TRBV7-3 and TRBJ1-1 provide the parts outside the CDR3, is GAGVSQTPSNKVTEKGKYVELRCDPISGHTALYWYRQSLGQGPEFLIYFQGTGAADDSGLPNDRFFAVRPEGSVSTLKIQRTERGDSAVYLCASSLGHGTEAFFGQGTRLTVV.

J is TRBJ2-3 and V is TRBV6-5; D perhaps matches TRBD2 (5 bases). In germline, CDR1 is MNHEY, CDR2 SVGAGI. CDR3 length: 13 amino acids. V was pared by 5 bases and J by 5 bases, with 11 bases between. DNA for the CDR3: TGTGCCAGCAGTGATTGGGGAGTAGATACGCAGTATTTT. It is translated as CASSDWGVDTQYF.

The chain employs TRBV27 and TRBJ2-7; TRBD2 aligns across 11 bases. Germline CDR1 and CDR2: MNHEY and SMNVEV (reference sequence). CDR3 size: 14 residues. The V and J ends lost 3 bases and 2 bases, in that order; junction bases with no gene match: 0. CDR3 sequence (DNA): TGTGCCAGCAGTTTTAGCGGGAGGGCCTACGAGCAGTACTTC. As protein: CASSFSGRAYEQYF.

The gene calls are TRBV6-5 and TRBJ2-6, with D perhaps matching TRBD2 (5 bases). Germline V gene lookup returns CDR1 MNHEY and CDR2 SVGAGI. Trimming removed 10 bases from V and 2 bases from J, with 15 bases in between. The CDR3 is made up of 15 amino acids. CDR3 coding DNA: TGTGCCACAATCCCGAGGGCGGCTGGGGCCAACGTCCTGACTTTC. It encodes CATIPRAAGANVLTF.

This clone was observed once. The chain employs TRBV19 and TRBJ2-2; 8 bases agree with TRBD1. Germline V gene sequence: CDR1 LNHDA, CDR2 SQIVND (reference sequence). This CDR3 is 19 amino acids long. V was pared by 2 bases and J by 4 bases, with 15 bases of the junction left unmatched. The CDR3 sequence is CASSIFPDRDYYGTGELFF. The DNA of the CDR3 is TGTGCCAGTAGTATATTTCCGGACAGGGATTATTATGGCACCGGGGAGCTGTTTTTT.

The chain employs TRBV18 and TRBJ2-1; the match to TRBD1 covers 8 bases. V trimming: 4 bases; J trimming: 10 bases; junction bases outside the gene matches: 3. This CDR3 is built from 12 residues. From germline, CDR1 is KGHSH and CDR2 LQKENI. As DNA, the CDR3 is TGTGCCAGCTCACTCAGGGGGCACGAGCAGTTCTTC. It translates to CASSLRGHEQFF. Based on the CDR3 plus reference TRBV18 and TRBJ2-1, the full variable domain is NAGVMQNPRHLVRRRGQEARLRCSPMKGHSHVYWYRQLPEEGLKFMVYLQKENIIDESGMPKERFSAEFPKEGPSILRIQQVVRGDSAAYFCASSLRGHEQFFGPGTRLTVL.

The chain employs TRBV5-4 and TRBJ2-3, with 9 bases aligning to TRBD1. Germline values: CDR1 SGHNT, CDR2 YYREEE (reference sequence). The CDR3 sequence is 16 residues long. J gave up 4 bases and V 4 bases, and 10 bases lay outside the gene matches. CDR3 residues: CASSPWWDRDADTQYF. The CDR3, as DNA: TGTGCCAGCAGCCCGTGGTGGGACAGGGACGCAGATACGCAGTATTTT.

The chain carries TRBV28 and TRBJ2-7, with a tentative D call TRBD2 (6 bases). The CDR3 is 13 amino acids. V dropped 5 bases and J dropped 2 bases, with 10 bases sitting between them. Germline V gene lookup returns CDR1 MDHEN and CDR2 SYDVKM. CDR3 region: CASSVTSPYEQYF. As DNA, the CDR3 is TGTGCCAGCAGTGTCACTAGCCCCTACGAGCAGTACTTC.

The V call is TRBV6-6, the J call TRBJ1-2, with 7 positions matching TRBD1. The germline gives CDR1 MNHNY, CDR2 SVGAGI (reference sequence). Losses at the gene ends were 8 bases for V and 6 bases for J; bases not matched to a gene: 9. The CDR3 sequence is 13 residues long. The CDR3: CASAPDRYHGYTF. The CDR3 nucleotides are TGTGCCAGCGCTCCGGACAGGTACCATGGCTACACCTTC.

CDR3 DNA sequence: TGTGCCAGCAGTTACTCCTCCGGGACGGCCTCCTACGAGCAGTACTTC. Translated, it gives CASSYSSGTASYEQYF. The V and J genes are TRBV6-5 and TRBJ2-7; TRBD1 or TRBD2 may be the D gene (5 bases each). Between the trimmed V and J ends, which lost 0 bases and 0 bases, there was a span of 12 bases. Germline V lookup: CDR1 MNHEY, CDR2 SVGAGI. The CDR3 spans 16 residues.

This chain links TRBV27 with TRBJ2-2; 9 positions agree with TRBD1. CDR3 length: 16 amino acids. With 4 bases clipped from V and 2 bases from J, the junction kept 5 bases outside the gene matches. In germline, CDR1 is MNHEY, CDR2 SMNVEV (reference sequence). Here the CDR3 reads CASSYNTGGNTGELFF. In DNA form, the CDR3 reads TGTGCCAGCAGTTACAATACAGGGGGCAACACCGGGGAGCTGTTTTTT.

The gene calls are TRBV5-4 and TRBJ1-1, with D uncertain. The CDR3 contains 12 residues. The V gene lost 7 bases and the J gene lost 1 base, with 8 bases spanning the gap. The germline CDR1 and CDR2 sequences are SGHNT and YYREEE (reference sequence). The CDR3 nucleotides are TGTGCCAGCCGGGAAGGGAACACTGAAGCTTTCTTT. Translation: CASREGNTEAFF.

This chain joins TRBV28 and TRBJ2-7, with 11 bases that match TRBD2. Losses at the gene ends were 4 bases for V and 0 bases for J; bases not matched to a gene: 5. The CDR3 runs to 16 residues. CDR1 is MDHEN, CDR2 SYDVKM, per germline. The CDR3 region is CASSYTTSGVSYEQYF. CDR3 bases: TGTGCCAGCAGTTACACGACTAGCGGGGTCTCCTACGAGCAGTACTTC.

This clone was observed once. The rearrangement uses TRBV30 and TRBJ2-3; D perhaps matches TRBD2 (6 bases). The CDR3 loop spans 12 amino acids. The germline V and J ends were trimmed by 8 bases and 5 bases, with 14 bases remaining between them. Germline CDR1 GTSNPN, CDR2 SVGIG (reference sequence). The CDR3 DNA follows: TGTGCCGGACGGAGGCGGGGAGATACGCAGTATTTT. As protein: CAGRRRGDTQYF.